Following are 26 T cell receptor beta chains from one sample sequenced in a study of CD8+ T cells in alopecia areata. The treatment here: oral pan-JAK inhibitor, 5-10 mg twice daily. As the sequencing template, cDNA was produced by extracting RNA and reverse transcribing it. The data were produced by immunoSEQ multiplex PCR, yet TCRdb's version contains in-frame clones alone and is incomplete. The sample shows around 100,000 clones, around 40% of them seen only once. The sequenced sample was CD8+ T cells sorted from blood, obtained at week 24, from a patient treated with tofacitinib. These receptor sequences come from a human donor with alopecia areata.

The table lists this clone with a few counts. CDR3 in amino acids: CASSSWIQETQYF. In nucleotides, the CDR3 is TGTGCCAGTAGTTCATGGATCCAAGAGACCCAGTACTTC. J is TRBJ2-5 and V is TRBV19, with D unresolved. The germline V gene has CDR1 LNHDA and CDR2 SQIVND (reference sequence). Trimming cost V 5 bases and J 1 base, with 8 bases left between them. This CDR3 comprises 13 residues. The full variable domain, its missing parts supplied by reference TRBV19 and TRBJ2-5, is DGGITQSPKYLFRKEGQNVTLSCEQNLNHDAMYWYRQDPGQGLRLIYYSQIVNDFQKGDIAEGYSVSREKKESFPLTVTSAQKNPTAFYLCASSSWIQETQYFGPGTRLLVL.

This rearrangement joins TRBV5-4 to TRBJ2-6; TRBD2 might be the D (5 bases). This CDR3 has 15 amino acids. V dropped 7 bases and J dropped 1 base, with 12 bases sitting between them. Looked up from germline, CDR1 is SGHNT and CDR2 is YYREEE (reference sequence). The CDR3, as DNA: TGTGCCAGCCGGGATCCCTCATCTGGGGCCAACGTCCTGACTTTC. Amino acid sequence: CASRDPSSGANVLTF.

With respect to this clone: Additional DNA sequences in this sample encode the identical CDR3. The CDR3 reads CSVMRGDYGYTF. The CDR3 nucleotides read TGCAGCGTCATGAGGGGGGACTATGGCTACACCTTC. The V call is TRBV29-1, the J call TRBJ1-2, with a possible D match to TRBD1 (6 bases). V lost 6 bases to trimming and J lost 3 bases, with 11 bases between them. The CDR3 extends over 12 amino acids. Germline loops: CDR1 SQVTM, CDR2 ANQGSEA.

This sequence joins TRBV29-1 and TRBJ2-3, with TRBD1 identical over 7 bases. V shed 6 bases, J shed 6 bases, and the junction held 12 bases outside the gene matches. This CDR3 comprises 14 residues. Germline loops: CDR1 SQVTM, CDR2 ANQGSEA. CDR3 in amino acids: CSVRRQGTVDTQYF. DNA for the CDR3: TGCAGCGTCAGAAGACAGGGTACGGTCGATACGCAGTATTTT.

The chain is built from TRBV7-9 and TRBJ2-5; unclear D gene. Trimming took 1 base from V and 3 from J, leaving 9 bases between them. The CDR3 has 14 residues. Per germline, CDR1 SEHNR and CDR2 FQNEAQ (reference sequence). DNA for the CDR3: TGTGCCAGCAGCTTAGTGAGGCAAGAAGAGACCCAGTACTTC. Translating it yields CASSLVRQEETQYF.

The chain couples TRBV6-1 to TRBJ2-7; a weak D match, TRBD1 (6 bases). V was shortened by 5 bases and J by 3 bases, with 14 bases between the two germline ends. CDR1 is MNHNS, CDR2 SASEGT, per germline. This CDR3 region has 14 residues. The DNA of the CDR3 is TGTGCCAGCAGTCTCAGGGGTTCTGGCTACGAGCAGTACTTC. The encoded protein is CASSLRGSGYEQYF.

This chain joins TRBV7-9 and TRBJ1-1; D is undetermined. Between the trimmed V and J ends, which lost 8 bases and 0 bases, there was a span of 7 bases. Looked up from germline, CDR1 is SEHNR and CDR2 is FQNEAQ (reference sequence). This CDR3 region has 12 residues. CDR3 sequence: CASGFMNTEAFF. CDR3 nucleotides: TGTGCCAGCGGATTCATGAACACTGAAGCTTTCTTT.

The chain uses TRBV9 and TRBJ2-1, with 8 bases fitting TRBD1. V trimming: 3 bases; J trimming: 7 bases; junction bases outside the gene matches: 9. CDR1 and CDR2 (germline): SGDLS, YYNGEE. This CDR3 contains 15 residues. The CDR3 region has the DNA TGTGCCAGCAGCGCGGAGGGGACAGGCAATAATGAGCAGTTCTTC. It codes for CASSAEGTGNNEQFF. Variable domain in full (rest from reference TRBV9 and TRBJ2-1): DSGVTQTPKHLITATGQRVTLRCSPRSGDLSVYWYQQSLDQGLQFLIQYYNGEERAKGNILERFSAQQFPDLHSELNLSSLELGDSALYFCASSAEGTGNNEQFFGPGTRLTVL.

V and J are TRBV15 and TRBJ2-3; D possibly uses TRBD1 or TRBD2 (5 bases each). This CDR3 contains 16 residues. From germline, CDR1 is LNHNV and CDR2 YYDKDF (reference sequence). The ends were cut back, 0 bases at V and 6 bases at J, with 16 bases in the middle. In DNA form, the CDR3 reads TGTGCCACCAGCAGAGATCAAGGAGTTGGGGACGATACGCAGTATTTT. It codes for CATSRDQGVGDDTQYF.

The chain carries TRBV7-9 and TRBJ1-5; no definite D call. V lost 5 bases, J lost 0 bases, and 20 bases lay in between. The germline gives CDR1 SEHNR, CDR2 FQNEAQ (reference sequence). CDR3 length: 18 amino acids. As DNA, the CDR3 is TGTGCCAGCAGCCTAGAGAAAACCGGACGGATTAGCAATCAGCCCCAGCATTTT. This gives the protein CASSLEKTGRISNQPQHF.

The chain recombines TRBV14 with TRBJ1-2; no clear D gene. The V gene lost 3 bases and the J gene lost 2 bases, with 7 bases spanning the gap. The CDR3 sequence is 13 residues long. From germline, CDR1 is SGHDN and CDR2 FVKESK. The DNA for the CDR3 is TGTGCCAGCAGCCACCCCAACAACTATGGCTACACCTTC. It encodes CASSHPNNYGYTF.

This clone was found a few times. V is TRBV4-2 and J is TRBJ2-7; 10 positions match TRBD1. The trim removed 2 bases at V and 1 base at J, leaving 5 bases unmatched. The CDR3 runs 16 residues. Per the germline V gene, CDR1 is LGHNA and CDR2 is YNFKEQ. The CDR3 spells CASSQSRDRGSYEQYF. The CDR3 DNA is TGTGCCAGCAGCCAATCCCGGGACAGGGGATCCTACGAGCAGTACTTC.

As to this clone: A junction boundary mismatches the germline segment, possibly from a read error. The chain uses TRBV29-1 and TRBJ1-2; TRBD1 aligns across 7 bases. The CDR3 covers 14 residues. The V gene's germline CDR1 is SQVTM and CDR2 ANQGSEA. The CDR3 coding sequence is TGCAGCGTGGAAGGACAGGATAATAACTATGGCTACACCTTC. Translation gives CSVEGQDNNYGYTF.

The V call is TRBV27, the J call TRBJ2-3, with 7 positions matching TRBD2. With V trimmed by 6 bases and J by 0 bases, 12 bases remained unmatched. This CDR3 region has 17 residues. The germline CDR1 and CDR2 sequences are MNHEY and SMNVEV (reference sequence). CDR3 in amino acids: CASSPYAASGSTDTQYF. The CDR3 DNA sequence: TGTGCCAGCAGCCCATACGCCGCTAGCGGTAGCACAGATACGCAGTATTTT.

V usage is TRBV29-1 and J usage is TRBJ2-7; either TRBD1 or TRBD2 may supply D (6 bases each). The CDR3 is 14 residues long. V lost 6 bases and J lost 3, with 18 bases in between. Germline-derived CDR1 and CDR2 are SQVTM and ANQGSEA. CDR3 nucleotide sequence: TGCAGCGTCGGTACAGGGTTCGGGGGCTACGAGCAGTACTTC. It specifies CSVGTGFGGYEQYF.

This clone was counted a few times. V usage is TRBV27 and J usage is TRBJ2-7; D is unresolved. Trimming took off 4 bases at V and 6 bases at J, with 13 bases between the two ends. Looked up from germline, CDR1 is MNHEY and CDR2 is SMNVEV (reference sequence). The CDR3 covers 13 residues. CDR3 amino acids: CASSSLIGSEQYF. The DNA for the CDR3 is TGTGCCAGCAGTTCTCTGATCGGTAGCGAGCAGTACTTC.

V usage is TRBV7-9 and J usage is TRBJ1-1, with no clear D. Germline values: CDR1 SEHNR, CDR2 FQNEAQ (reference sequence). The CDR3 totals 12 residues. Trimming stripped 7 bases from V and 5 bases from J, with 11 bases between. The CDR3 bases are TGTGCCAGCACCCTAACGGGGACTGAAGCTTTCTTT. This gives the protein CASTLTGTEAFF.

The V gene is TRBV27, the J gene TRBJ1-1, with D hard to call. V lost 5 bases, J lost 5 bases, and 15 bases lay in between. CDR3 length: 14 residues. The germline V gene has CDR1 MNHEY and CDR2 SMNVEV (reference sequence). CDR3 amino acids: CASSQIGLRTEAFF. In DNA, the CDR3 is TGTGCCAGCAGTCAGATAGGGCTGAGAACTGAAGCTTTCTTT.

The chain employs TRBV4-3 and TRBJ1-2; no definite D call. Per germline, CDR1 LGHNA and CDR2 YSLEER. V lost 0 bases and J 0 bases, leaving 14 bases between the germline ends. The CDR3 is made up of 17 amino acids. This CDR3 is CASSQDIERVANYGYTF. The CDR3 bases are TGCGCCAGCAGCCAAGATATCGAGAGGGTGGCTAACTATGGCTACACCTTC.

The table lists this clone with a few counts. The J gene is TRBJ2-7, the V gene TRBV4-1; TRBD2 matches at 14 bases. This CDR3 is built from 14 residues. CDR1 and CDR2 from the germline V gene are MGHRA and YSYEKL. Trimming at V came to 8 bases and at J to 6 bases, leaving 6 bases not matched to a gene. Here the CDR3 reads CASGGTSGSVEQYF. The CDR3 DNA reads TGCGCCAGCGGGGGGACTAGCGGGAGTGTCGAGCAGTACTTC.

The chain couples TRBV11-3 to TRBJ2-1; no definite D call. Trimming stripped 5 bases from V and 2 bases from J, with 16 bases between. The germline V gene encodes CDR1 SGHNT and CDR2 YENEEA. There are 16 residues in the CDR3. The CDR3 region is CASSATASRPYNEQFF. CDR3 sequence (DNA): TGTGCCAGCAGCGCCACAGCCAGTAGACCCTACAATGAGCAGTTCTTC.

In this sample, this clone turned up a few times. The genes are TRBV5-1 and TRBJ2-1; D may be TRBD2 (6 bases). The germline CDR1 and CDR2 sequences are SGHRS and YFSETQ. The V end lost 4 bases, the J end lost 2 bases, and 13 bases lay between the germline ends. The CDR3 covers 15 residues. The CDR3 DNA reads as TGCGCCAGCAGCCAGTGGGCTAGCGCCTACAATGAGCAGTTCTTC. Protein product: CASSQWASAYNEQFF.

The chain uses TRBV9 and TRBJ2-7; weak D call: TRBD1 (6 bases). Germline V lookup: CDR1 SGDLS, CDR2 YYNGEE. Trimming removed 3 bases at V and 0 bases at J, with 13 bases between. The CDR3 is 15 amino acids. The CDR3 nucleotides read TGTGCCAGCAGCGCCGGGGACACCTTCTCCTACGAGCAGTACTTC. Protein product: CASSAGDTFSYEQYF.

This clone was seen more than once but under ten times. The rearrangement joins TRBV29-1 to TRBJ1-1; 7 bases are a match to TRBD1. The CDR3 is made up of 14 amino acids. The V segment lost 0 bases and the J segment 6 bases; nucleotides outside the gene matches: 7. The germline V gene has CDR1 SQVTM and CDR2 ANQGSEA. CDR3 coding DNA: TGCAGCGTTGAAGACCCACAGGGGTGGTCTGAAGCTTTCTTT. Translated, it gives CSVEDPQGWSEAFF.

The chain carries TRBV30 and TRBJ2-2; 7 bases agree with TRBD2. Germline assignment: CDR1 GTSNPN and CDR2 SVGIG (reference sequence). Trimming removed 4 bases from V and 0 bases from J; junction bases left unmatched: 2. The CDR3 has 14 residues. The CDR3 DNA is TGTGCCTGGACCGGGACTACGAACACCGGGGAGCTGTTTTTT. This encodes CAWTGTTNTGELFF.

This clone turned up a few times. CDR3 bases: TGTGCCAGCAGTCACACAGGGGCGGTCACTCAGCCCCAGCATTTT. This gives the protein CASSHTGAVTQPQHF. The chain uses TRBV27 and TRBJ1-5; 7 nucleotides line up with TRBD1. CDR1 MNHEY and CDR2 SMNVEV come from the germline V gene (reference sequence). The CDR3 is made up of 15 amino acids. V dropped 5 bases and J dropped 6; count of bases not matched to a gene: 10.